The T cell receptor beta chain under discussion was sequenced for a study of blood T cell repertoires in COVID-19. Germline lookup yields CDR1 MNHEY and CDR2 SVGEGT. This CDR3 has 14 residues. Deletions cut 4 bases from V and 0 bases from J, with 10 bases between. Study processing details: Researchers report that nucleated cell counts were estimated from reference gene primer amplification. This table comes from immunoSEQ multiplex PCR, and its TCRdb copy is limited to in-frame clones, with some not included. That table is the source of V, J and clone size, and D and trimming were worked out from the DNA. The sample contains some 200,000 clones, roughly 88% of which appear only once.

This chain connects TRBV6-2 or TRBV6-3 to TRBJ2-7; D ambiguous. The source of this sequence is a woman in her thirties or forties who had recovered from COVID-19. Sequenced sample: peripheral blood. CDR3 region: CASSLFADSYEQYF. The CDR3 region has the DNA TGTGCCAGCAGTTTATTCGCGGACTCCTACGAGCAGTACTTC.